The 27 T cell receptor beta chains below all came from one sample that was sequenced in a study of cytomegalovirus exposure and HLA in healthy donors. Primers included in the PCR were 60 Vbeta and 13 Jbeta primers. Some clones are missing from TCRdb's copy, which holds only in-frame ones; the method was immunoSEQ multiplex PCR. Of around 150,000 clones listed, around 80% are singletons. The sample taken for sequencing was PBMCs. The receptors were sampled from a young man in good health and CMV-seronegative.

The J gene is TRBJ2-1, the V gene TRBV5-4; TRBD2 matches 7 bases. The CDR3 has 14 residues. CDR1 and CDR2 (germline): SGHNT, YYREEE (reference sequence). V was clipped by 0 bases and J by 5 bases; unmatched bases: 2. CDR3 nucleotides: TGTGCCAGCAGCTTGGGCGGGGGAGACAATGAGCAGTTCTTC. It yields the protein CASSLGGGDNEQFF. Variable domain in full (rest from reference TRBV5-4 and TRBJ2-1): ETGVTQSPTHLIKTRGQQVTLRCSSQSGHNTVSWYQQALGQGPQFIFQYYREEENGRGNFPPRFSGLQFPNYSSELNVNALELDDSALYLCASSLGGGDNEQFFGPGTRLTVL.

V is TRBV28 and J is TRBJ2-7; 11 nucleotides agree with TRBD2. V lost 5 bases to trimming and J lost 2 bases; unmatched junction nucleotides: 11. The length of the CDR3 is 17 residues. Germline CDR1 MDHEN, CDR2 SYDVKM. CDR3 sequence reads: CASSTTTGTSGTYEQYF. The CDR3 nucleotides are TGTGCCAGCAGTACTACTACCGGGACTAGCGGTACCTACGAGCAGTACTTC.

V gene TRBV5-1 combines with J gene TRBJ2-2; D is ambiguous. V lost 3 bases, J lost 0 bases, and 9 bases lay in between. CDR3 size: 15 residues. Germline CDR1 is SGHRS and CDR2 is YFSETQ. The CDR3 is CASSSRGANTGELFF. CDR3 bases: TGCGCCAGCAGCTCCCGAGGTGCGAACACCGGGGAGCTGTTTTTT.

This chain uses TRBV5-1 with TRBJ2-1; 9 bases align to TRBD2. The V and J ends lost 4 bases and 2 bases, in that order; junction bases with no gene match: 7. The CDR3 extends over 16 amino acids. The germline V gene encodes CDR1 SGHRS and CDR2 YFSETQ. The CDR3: CASSPGTSFTYNEQFF. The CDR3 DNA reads TGCGCCAGCAGCCCTGGGACTAGCTTCACCTACAATGAGCAGTTCTTC.

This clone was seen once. The CDR3 region is CASSENRGDLEQYF. The CDR3 coding sequence is TGTGCCAGCAGTGAAAACAGGGGGGATCTGGAGCAGTACTTC. This rearrangement joins TRBV2 to TRBJ2-7; 8 bases align to TRBD1. The germline gives CDR1 SNHLY, CDR2 FYNNEI. The CDR3 extends over 14 amino acids. Losses at the gene ends were 2 bases for V and 7 bases for J; bases not matched to a gene: 7.

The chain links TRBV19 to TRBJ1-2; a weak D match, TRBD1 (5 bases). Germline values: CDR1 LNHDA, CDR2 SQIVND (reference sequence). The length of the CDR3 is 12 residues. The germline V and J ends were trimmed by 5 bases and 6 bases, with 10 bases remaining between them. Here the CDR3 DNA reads TGTGCCAGTAGTCCCGGACACGATGGCTACACCTTC. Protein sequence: CASSPGHDGYTF.

CDR3 protein: CASSQPSGQYYEQYF. In DNA, the CDR3 is TGTGCCAGCAGTCAACCCTCCGGACAGTACTACGAGCAGTACTTC. This chain uses TRBV28 with TRBJ2-7, with D possibly being TRBD1 (6 bases). The germline gives CDR1 MDHEN, CDR2 SYDVKM. V was clipped by 5 bases and J by 3 bases, with 17 bases between them. The CDR3 has 15 amino acids.

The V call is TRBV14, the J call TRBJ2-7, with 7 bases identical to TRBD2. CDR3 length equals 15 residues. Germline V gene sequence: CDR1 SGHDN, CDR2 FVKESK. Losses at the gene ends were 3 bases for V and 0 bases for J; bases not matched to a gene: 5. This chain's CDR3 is CASSQLLAASYEQYF. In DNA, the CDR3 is TGTGCCAGCAGCCAGCTTCTAGCGGCCTCCTACGAGCAGTACTTC.

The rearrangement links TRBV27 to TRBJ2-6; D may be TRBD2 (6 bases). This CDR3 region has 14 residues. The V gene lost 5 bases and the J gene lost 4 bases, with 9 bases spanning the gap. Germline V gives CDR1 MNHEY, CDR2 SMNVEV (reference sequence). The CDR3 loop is CASSGGFGANVLTF. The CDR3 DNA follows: TGTGCCAGCAGTGGAGGGTTCGGGGCCAACGTCCTGACTTTC.

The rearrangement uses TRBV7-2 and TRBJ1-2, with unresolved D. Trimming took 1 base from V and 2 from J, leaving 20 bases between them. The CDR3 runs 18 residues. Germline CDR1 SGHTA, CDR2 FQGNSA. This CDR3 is CASSLVEGLGGENYGYTF. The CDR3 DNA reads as TGTGCCAGCAGCTTAGTAGAGGGCCTGGGCGGGGAGAACTATGGCTACACCTTC.

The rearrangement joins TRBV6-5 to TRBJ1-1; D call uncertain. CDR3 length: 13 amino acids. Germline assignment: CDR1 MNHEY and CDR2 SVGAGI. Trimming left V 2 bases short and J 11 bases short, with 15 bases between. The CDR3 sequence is CASSYADRVKAFF. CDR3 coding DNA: TGTGCCAGCAGTTACGCGGATAGAGTGAAGGCTTTCTTT.

CDR3 DNA: TGTGCCAGCAGTTTATTTAGCGGGACAGGGCTCTATGGCTACACCTTC. Its translation is CASSLFSGTGLYGYTF. V usage is TRBV28 and J usage is TRBJ1-2, with TRBD1 identical over 9 bases. Looked up from germline, CDR1 is MDHEN and CDR2 is SYDVKM. The ends lost 1 base at V and 4 bases at J; junction bases unmatched: 7. This CDR3 has 16 amino acids.

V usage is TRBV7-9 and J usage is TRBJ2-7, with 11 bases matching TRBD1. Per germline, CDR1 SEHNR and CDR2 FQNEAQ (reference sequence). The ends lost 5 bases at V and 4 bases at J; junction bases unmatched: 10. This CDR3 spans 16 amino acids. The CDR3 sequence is CASSPRTGTGGYEQYF. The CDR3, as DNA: TGTGCCAGCAGCCCCCGCACCGGGACAGGGGGGTACGAGCAGTACTTC.

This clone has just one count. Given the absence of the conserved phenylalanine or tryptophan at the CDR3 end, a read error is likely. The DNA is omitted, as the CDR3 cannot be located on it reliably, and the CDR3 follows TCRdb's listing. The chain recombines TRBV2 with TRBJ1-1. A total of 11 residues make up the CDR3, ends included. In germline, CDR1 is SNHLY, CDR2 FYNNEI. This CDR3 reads CASPEGGDSKV.

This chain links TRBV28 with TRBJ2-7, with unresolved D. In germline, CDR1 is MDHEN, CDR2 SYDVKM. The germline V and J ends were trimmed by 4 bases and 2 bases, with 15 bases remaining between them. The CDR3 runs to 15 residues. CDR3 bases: TGTGCCAGCAGTTCGACACACCAAATTGCCTACGAGCAGTACTTC. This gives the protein CASSSTHQIAYEQYF.

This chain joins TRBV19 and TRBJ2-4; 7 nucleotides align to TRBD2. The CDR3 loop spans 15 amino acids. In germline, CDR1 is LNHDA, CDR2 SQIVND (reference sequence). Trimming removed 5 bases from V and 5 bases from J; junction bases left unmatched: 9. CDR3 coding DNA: TGTGCCAGTAGTTTTCCTAGCGGAAACGAAAACATTCAGTACTTC. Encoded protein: CASSFPSGNENIQYF.

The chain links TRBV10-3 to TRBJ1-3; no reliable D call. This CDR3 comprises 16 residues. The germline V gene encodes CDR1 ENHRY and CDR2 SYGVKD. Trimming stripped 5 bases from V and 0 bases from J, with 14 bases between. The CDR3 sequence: CAISPPLGSSGNTIYF. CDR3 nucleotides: TGTGCCATCAGTCCCCCTTTAGGGAGCTCTGGAAACACCATATATTTT.

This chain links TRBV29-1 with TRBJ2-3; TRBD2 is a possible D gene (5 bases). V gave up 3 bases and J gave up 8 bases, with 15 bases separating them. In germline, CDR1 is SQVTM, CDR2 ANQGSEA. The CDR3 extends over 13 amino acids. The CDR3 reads CSVDWTPEGTQYF. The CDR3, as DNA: TGCAGCGTTGATTGGACCCCTGAGGGTACGCAGTATTTT.

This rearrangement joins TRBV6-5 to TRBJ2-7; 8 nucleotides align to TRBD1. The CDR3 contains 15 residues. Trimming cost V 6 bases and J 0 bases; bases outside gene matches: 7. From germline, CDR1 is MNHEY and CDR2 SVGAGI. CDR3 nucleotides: TGTGCCAGCAGACCGGACAGGGCCTACTCCTACGAGCAGTACTTC. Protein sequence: CASRPDRAYSYEQYF.

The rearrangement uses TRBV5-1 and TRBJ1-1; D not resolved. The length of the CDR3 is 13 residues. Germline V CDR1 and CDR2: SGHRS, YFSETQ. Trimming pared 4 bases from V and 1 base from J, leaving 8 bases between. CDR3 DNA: TGCGCCAGCAGCCGGGAGCGGAACACTGAAGCTTTCTTT. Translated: CASSRERNTEAFF.

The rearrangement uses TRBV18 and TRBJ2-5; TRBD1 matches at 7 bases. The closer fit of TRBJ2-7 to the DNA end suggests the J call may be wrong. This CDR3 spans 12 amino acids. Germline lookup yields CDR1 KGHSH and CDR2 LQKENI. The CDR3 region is CASSGTDYEQYF. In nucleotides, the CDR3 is TGTGCCAGCTCCGGGACAGACTACGAGCAGTACTTC.

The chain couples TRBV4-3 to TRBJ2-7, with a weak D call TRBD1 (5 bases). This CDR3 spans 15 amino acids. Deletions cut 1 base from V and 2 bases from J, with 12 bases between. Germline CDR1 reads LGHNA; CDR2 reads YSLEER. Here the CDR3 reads CASSQATEFPYEQYF. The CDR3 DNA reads TGCGCCAGCAGCCAAGCGACAGAATTCCCCTACGAGCAGTACTTC.

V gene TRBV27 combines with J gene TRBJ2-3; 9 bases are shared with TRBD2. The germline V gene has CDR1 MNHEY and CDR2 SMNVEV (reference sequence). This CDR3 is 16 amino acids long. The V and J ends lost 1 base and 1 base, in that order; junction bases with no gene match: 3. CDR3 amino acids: CASSLWAGGGTDTQYF. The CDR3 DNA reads TGTGCCAGCAGTTTATGGGCGGGGGGGGGCACAGATACGCAGTATTTT.

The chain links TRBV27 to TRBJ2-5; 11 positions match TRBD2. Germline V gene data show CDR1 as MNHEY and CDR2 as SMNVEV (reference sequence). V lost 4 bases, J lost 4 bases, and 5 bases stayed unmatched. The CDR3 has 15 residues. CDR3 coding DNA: TGTGCCAGCAGTTCACTAGCGGGGGCCGGAGAGACCCAGTACTTC. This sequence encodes CASSSLAGAGETQYF.

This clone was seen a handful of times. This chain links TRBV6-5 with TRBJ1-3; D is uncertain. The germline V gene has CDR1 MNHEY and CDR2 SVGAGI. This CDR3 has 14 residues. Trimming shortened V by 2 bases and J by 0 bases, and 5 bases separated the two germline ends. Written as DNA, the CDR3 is TGTGCCAGCAGTTACGGGAGCTCTGGAAACACCATATATTTT. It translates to CASSYGSSGNTIYF.

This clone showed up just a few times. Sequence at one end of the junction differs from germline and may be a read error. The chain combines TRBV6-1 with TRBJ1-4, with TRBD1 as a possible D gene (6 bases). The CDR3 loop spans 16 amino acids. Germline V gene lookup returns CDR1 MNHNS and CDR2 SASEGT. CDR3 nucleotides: TGTGCCATCAGTGAGTACCGACAGGCGACTAATGAAAAACTGTTTTTT. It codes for CAISEYRQATNEKLFF.

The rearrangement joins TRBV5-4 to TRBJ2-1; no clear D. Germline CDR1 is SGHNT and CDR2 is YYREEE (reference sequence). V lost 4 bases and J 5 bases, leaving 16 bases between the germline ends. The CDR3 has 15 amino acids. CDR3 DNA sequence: TGTGCCAGCAGCCCAGGCAGCCCGATGAACAATGAGCAGTTCTTC. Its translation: CASSPGSPMNNEQFF.